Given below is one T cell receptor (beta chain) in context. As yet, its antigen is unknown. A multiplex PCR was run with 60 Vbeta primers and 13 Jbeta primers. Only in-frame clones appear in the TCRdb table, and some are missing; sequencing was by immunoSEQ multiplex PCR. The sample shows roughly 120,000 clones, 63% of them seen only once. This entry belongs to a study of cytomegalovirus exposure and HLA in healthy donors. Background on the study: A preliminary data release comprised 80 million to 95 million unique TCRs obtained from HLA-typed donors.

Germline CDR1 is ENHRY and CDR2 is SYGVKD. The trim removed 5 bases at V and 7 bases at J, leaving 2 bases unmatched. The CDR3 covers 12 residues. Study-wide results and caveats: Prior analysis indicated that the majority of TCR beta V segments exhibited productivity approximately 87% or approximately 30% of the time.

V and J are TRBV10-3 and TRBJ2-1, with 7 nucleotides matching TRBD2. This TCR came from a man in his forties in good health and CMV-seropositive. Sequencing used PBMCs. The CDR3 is CAISLAANEQFF. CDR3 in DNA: TGTGCCATCAGTCTAGCGGCAAATGAGCAGTTCTTC.